The 30 T cell receptor beta chains below all came from one sample that was sequenced in a study of T cells after yellow fever vaccination. TCRdb called the 5' RACE reads again in MiXCR, with one record for every CDR3 protein. This table holds some 80,000 distinct CDR3 sequences, 13% found once. The material was CD8+ T cells not binding an NS4B(214-222) dextramer, sorted from PBMCs, obtained approximately 20 days after the first yellow fever vaccination. These receptors originate from a man younger than 35 who received the YFV17D yellow fever vaccine.

The V call is TRBV15, the J call TRBJ1-6, with no clear D. V was cut by 8 bases and J by 4 bases, with 21 bases left in between. Germline V lookup: CDR1 LNHNV, CDR2 YYDKDF (reference sequence). CDR3 length: 17 amino acids. The CDR3 sequence: CATRSEGGESYNSPLHF. CDR3 coding DNA: TGTGCCACCCGTTCGGAGGGCGGGGAATCTTATAATTCACCCCTCCACTTT.

There are many counts of this clonotype. The chain recombines TRBV7-9 with TRBJ2-2; TRBD1 matches at 7 bases. Germline V gene data show CDR1 as SEHNR and CDR2 as FQNEAQ (reference sequence). The CDR3 consists of 15 residues. After removal of 5 bases from V and 6 bases from J, the junction contained 9 bases not matched to a gene. The CDR3 DNA follows: TGTGCCAGCAGCCCGAAGGACAGGTTCGCCGGGGAGCTGTTTTTT. Translated, it gives CASSPKDRFAGELFF.

This clonotype was detected a few times. The gene calls are TRBV6-4 and TRBJ2-3; 16 nucleotides line up with TRBD2. This CDR3 spans 16 amino acids. Germline CDR1 MRHNA, CDR2 SNTAGT. V trimming: 3 bases; J trimming: 4 bases; junction bases outside the gene matches: 1. As DNA, the CDR3 is TGTGCCAGCAGTGAGGGACTAGCGGGGGGGCCAGATACGCAGTATTTT. This translates into CASSEGLAGGPDTQYF.

This clonotype was picked up a small number of times. V gene TRBV12-3 or TRBV12-4 combines with J gene TRBJ2-5; 11 bases line up with TRBD2. This CDR3 has 15 amino acids. V trimming: 5 bases; J trimming: 1 base; junction bases outside the gene matches: 3. The CDR3 protein is CASSDSGGGQETQYF. CDR3 coding DNA: TGTGCCAGCAGTGATAGCGGGGGGGGCCAAGAGACCCAGTACTTC.

The chain joins TRBV3-1 to TRBJ2-2; 10 bases fit TRBD2. Germline CDR1 and CDR2: LGHDT and YNNKEL (reference sequence). V lost 0 bases, J lost 3 bases, and 1 base stayed unmatched. The CDR3 runs to 16 residues. The CDR3 loop is CASSQDTSGDTGELFF. The CDR3 DNA sequence: TGTGCCAGCAGCCAAGACACTAGCGGGGACACCGGGGAGCTGTTTTTT.

The chain uses TRBV7-6 and TRBJ2-1, with 8 bases fitting TRBD2. The CDR3 consists of 15 residues. J gave up 5 bases and V 6 bases, and 9 bases lay outside the gene matches. The germline V gene has CDR1 SGHVS and CDR2 FNYEAQ. The CDR3 protein is CASRNSGGGNNEQFF. For the CDR3, the DNA is TGTGCCAGCAGAAACAGTGGCGGGGGGAACAATGAGCAGTTCTTC.

This clonotype was seen a few times. This chain uses TRBV6-5 with TRBJ2-2; the D is unclear. CDR3 length: 14 residues. V lost 1 base and J lost 2, with 5 bases in between. The germline V gene has CDR1 MNHEY and CDR2 SVGAGI. CDR3 sequence (DNA): TGTGCCAGCAGTTACTTCGGCAACACCGGGGAGCTGTTTTTT. Translation: CASSYFGNTGELFF.

The sample holds a few counts of this clonotype. The V call is TRBV6-1, the J call TRBJ2-7; 9 bases align to TRBD1. Germline-derived CDR1 and CDR2 are MNHNS and SASEGT. The CDR3 loop spans 15 amino acids. V was clipped by 4 bases and J by 2 bases; unmatched bases: 6. The CDR3 sequence: CASSVRRTGAYEQYF. The CDR3 region has the DNA TGTGCCAGCAGTGTCCGTAGGACAGGGGCCTACGAGCAGTACTTC.

J is TRBJ2-3 and V is TRBV3-1; TRBD2 aligns across 14 bases. Looked up from germline, CDR1 is LGHDT and CDR2 is YNNKEL (reference sequence). V trimming: 5 bases; J trimming: 2 bases; junction bases outside the gene matches: 9. CDR3 length: 18 residues. The CDR3 DNA is TGTGCCAGCAGCGTTATGGGGACTAGCGGGGGCCTCACAGATACGCAGTATTTT. The encoded protein is CASSVMGTSGGLTDTQYF.

The chain uses TRBV9 and TRBJ1-1; TRBD1 aligns across 8 bases. There are 17 residues in the CDR3. V lost 5 bases and J lost 7; bases outside the gene matches: 19. The germline CDR1 and CDR2 sequences are SGDLS and YYNGEE. The CDR3, as DNA: TGTGCCAGCAGTCCAGAGGGATCGGGAGGACAGGGCCTTGAAGCTTTCTTT. Its protein is CASSPEGSGGQGLEAFF. The full variable domain, its missing parts supplied by reference TRBV9 and TRBJ1-1, is DSGVTQTPKHLITATGQRVTLRCSPRSGDLSVYWYQQSLDQGLQFLIQYYNGEERAKGNILERFSAQQFPDLHSELNLSSLELGDSALYFCASSPEGSGGQGLEAFFGQGTRLTVV.

V is TRBV7-9 and J is TRBJ2-7, with 9 bases lining up with TRBD2. After removal of 7 bases from V and 3 bases from J, the junction contained 13 bases not matched to a gene. Germline assignment: CDR1 SEHNR and CDR2 FQNEAQ (reference sequence). This CDR3 comprises 16 residues. The CDR3 loop is CASTLTTSGPLYEQYF. The CDR3 bases are TGTGCCAGCACACTCACGACTAGCGGCCCACTCTACGAGCAGTACTTC.

In this sample, this clonotype turned up a few times. This rearrangement joins TRBV11-2 to TRBJ2-3; no definite D call. Germline assignment: CDR1 SGHAT and CDR2 FQNNGV. Trimming stripped 1 base from V and 6 bases from J, with 17 bases between. The CDR3 consists of 16 residues. The CDR3 region has the DNA TGTGCCAGCAGCTTAGGGCGGCTAGGGAACATGGATACGCAGTATTTT. Translated, it gives CASSLGRLGNMDTQYF.

This clonotype was observed a few times. The genes are TRBV6-2 or TRBV6-3 and TRBJ1-2; perhaps TRBD1 as D (5 bases). In germline, CDR1 is MNHEY, CDR2 SVGEGT. Trimming stripped 6 bases from V and 8 bases from J, with 16 bases between. This CDR3 has 13 residues. DNA of the CDR3: TGTGCCAGCAGCTCGACAGAGCCCGGCGGCTACACCTTC. This gives the protein CASSSTEPGGYTF.

V usage is TRBV29-1 and J usage is TRBJ2-5, with D possibly matching TRBD2 (6 bases). Germline CDR1 is SQVTM and CDR2 is ANQGSEA. This CDR3 comprises 13 residues. Trimming shortened V by 4 bases and J by 3 bases, and 12 bases separated the two germline ends. CDR3 coding DNA: TGCAGCGTTGGTGGCGGGGCTGAAGAGACCCAGTACTTC. It is translated as CSVGGGAEETQYF.

This chain joins TRBV6-2 or TRBV6-3 and TRBJ2-1, with TRBD2 matching 8 bases. CDR1 and CDR2 (germline): MNHEY, SVGEGT. With V trimmed by 8 bases and J by 5 bases, 11 bases remained unmatched. This CDR3 contains 15 residues. CDR3 nucleotide sequence: TGTGCCAGCCTACTGGCGGGGGGCCTTCACAATGAGCAGTTCTTC. It is translated as CASLLAGGLHNEQFF.

This clonotype was observed a few times. The chain couples TRBV27 to TRBJ1-6; 7 bases are a match to TRBD1. Germline CDR1 reads MNHEY; CDR2 reads SMNVEV (reference sequence). After removal of 5 bases from V and 8 bases from J, the junction contained 9 bases not matched to a gene. CDR3 length: 15 residues. This CDR3 is CASSPTQGSYSPLHF. The CDR3 coding sequence is TGTGCCAGCAGTCCCACACAGGGGAGTTATTCACCCCTCCACTTT.

This clonotype was picked up a small number of times. The chain is built from TRBV4-1 and TRBJ2-2; D is perhaps TRBD1 or TRBD2 (6 bases each). The germline V gene has CDR1 MGHRA and CDR2 YSYEKL. V was shortened by 0 bases and J by 8 bases, with 16 bases between the two germline ends. This CDR3 is built from 16 residues. The CDR3 spells CASSQDGGGRGGELFF. The CDR3 coding sequence is TGCGCCAGCAGCCAAGACGGGGGCGGCCGGGGTGGGGAGCTGTTTTTT.

V is TRBV27 and J is TRBJ1-1, with 9 nucleotides matching TRBD1. The CDR3 covers 14 residues. J gave up 9 bases and V 6 bases, and 11 bases lay outside the gene matches. Germline values: CDR1 MNHEY, CDR2 SMNVEV (reference sequence). The CDR3 DNA reads TGTGCCAGCAGACCCGGGACAGGGACGGGAAAAGCTTTCTTT. Residues: CASRPGTGTGKAFF.

There are a few counts of this clonotype. V usage is TRBV15 and J usage is TRBJ2-2; TRBD1 might be the D (5 bases). V gave up 0 bases and J gave up 0 bases, with 8 bases separating them. The CDR3 has 16 residues. Germline loops: CDR1 LNHNV, CDR2 YYDKDF (reference sequence). The CDR3 loop is CATSREGLPNTGELFF. As DNA, the CDR3 is TGTGCCACCAGCAGAGAGGGGCTACCGAACACCGGGGAGCTGTTTTTT.

The chain links TRBV15 to TRBJ2-7; D could derive from TRBD1 or TRBD2 (5 bases each). CDR3 length: 13 residues. Germline V gives CDR1 LNHNV, CDR2 YYDKDF (reference sequence). V gave up 3 bases and J gave up 0 bases, with 6 bases separating them. CDR3: CATSSGASYEQYF. The CDR3 nucleotides are TGTGCCACCAGCAGCGGGGCCTCCTACGAGCAGTACTTC.

J is TRBJ1-4 and V is TRBV7-2; 7 nucleotides agree with TRBD1. The ends lost 5 bases at V and 8 bases at J; junction bases unmatched: 11. The CDR3 covers 15 residues. Germline values: CDR1 SGHTA, CDR2 FQGNSA. This chain's CDR3 is CASSSGTVLGEKLFF. The CDR3, as DNA: TGTGCCAGCAGCAGCGGGACAGTTCTTGGGGAAAAACTGTTTTTT.

The rearrangement joins TRBV9 to TRBJ2-3, with TRBD2 identical over 7 bases. CDR1 SGDLS and CDR2 YYNGEE come from the germline V gene. V lost 3 bases, J lost 0 bases, and 13 bases stayed unmatched. The CDR3 sequence is 18 residues long. The CDR3: CASSEQRYSGPSTDTQYF. DNA for the CDR3: TGTGCCAGCAGCGAACAACGATATAGCGGGCCAAGCACAGATACGCAGTATTTT.

This clonotype has just a few counts. This chain connects TRBV29-1 to TRBJ2-6; D gene ambiguous. Between the trimmed V and J ends, which lost 7 bases and 0 bases, there was a span of 7 bases. The CDR3 runs to 13 residues. In germline, CDR1 is SQVTM, CDR2 ANQGSEA. The CDR3 sequence is CSAEPSGANVLTF. CDR3 sequence (DNA): TGCAGCGCTGAGCCCTCTGGGGCCAACGTCCTGACTTTC.

The chain has TRBV6-2 or TRBV6-3 and TRBJ1-1; D may be TRBD1 (6 bases). The germline V gene has CDR1 MNHEY and CDR2 SVGEGT. Deletions cut 11 bases from V and 0 bases from J, with 22 bases between. The CDR3 has 16 amino acids. For the CDR3, the DNA is TGTGCCGGCACCCTCCCCGGGACACTCATGAACACTGAAGCTTTCTTT. It translates to CAGTLPGTLMNTEAFF.

This clonotype was seen more than once but under ten times. This rearrangement joins TRBV12-3 or TRBV12-4 to TRBJ2-1; D remains ambiguous. This CDR3 is built from 15 residues. V lost 8 bases and J lost 0, with 14 bases in between. The CDR3 DNA follows: TGTGCCAGCCAAAGAACTGCGAGCTCCTACAATGAGCAGTTCTTC. Translated, it gives CASQRTASSYNEQFF.

The rearrangement links TRBV6-1 to TRBJ1-1, with D perhaps matching TRBD1 (6 bases). Germline V gives CDR1 MNHNS, CDR2 SASEGT. Trimming took 7 bases from V and 5 from J, leaving 14 bases between them. The CDR3 contains 13 residues. CDR3 in amino acids: CASTPGALTEAFF. The CDR3 region has the DNA TGTGCCAGCACCCCGGGGGCTTTGACTGAAGCTTTCTTT.

This clonotype was detected only a few times. The V gene is TRBV7-8, the J gene TRBJ2-5; TRBD1 aligns across 8 bases. CDR1 and CDR2 (germline): SGHVS, FQNEAQ. J was trimmed by 2 bases and V by 5 bases; bases with no gene match: 4. CDR3 length: 14 residues. CDR3 DNA: TGTGCCAGCAGCGACAGGGGCGCTCAAGAGACCCAGTACTTC. It specifies CASSDRGAQETQYF.

The chain employs TRBV11-1 and TRBJ2-2; 7 nucleotides line up with TRBD1. The CDR3 spans 15 residues. V dropped 2 bases and J dropped 5; count of bases not matched to a gene: 5. Germline CDR1 SGHAT, CDR2 FQDESV (reference sequence). This chain's CDR3 is CASSLRQGGTGELFF. The CDR3 DNA follows: TGTGCCAGCAGCTTACGACAGGGCGGAACCGGGGAGCTGTTTTTT.

This clonotype was counted only a few times. The chain joins TRBV5-4 to TRBJ2-7, with TRBD1 identical over 8 bases. CDR3 length equals 16 residues. V shed 1 base, J shed 0 bases, and the junction held 6 bases outside the gene matches. CDR1 and CDR2 from the germline V gene are SGHNT and YYREEE (reference sequence). The CDR3 sequence is CASSLTPDRASYEQYV. The CDR3 bases are TGTGCCAGCAGCTTGACCCCGGACAGGGCCTCCTACGAGCAGTACGTC.

This clonotype was observed many times. This chain links TRBV29-1 with TRBJ1-1, with D unclear. The CDR3 spans 12 residues. Trimming left V 4 bases short and J 0 bases short, with 6 bases between. Germline V CDR1 and CDR2: SQVTM, ANQGSEA. This CDR3 reads CSVGSMNTEAFF. The CDR3 nucleotides read TGCAGCGTTGGGAGCATGAACACTGAAGCTTTCTTT.